The 11 T cell receptor beta chains reported below all come from one sample, sequenced in a study of blood T cell repertoires in COVID-19. Libraries were prepared by immunoSEQ multiplex PCR; TCRdb keeps only in-frame clonotypes and omits some of them. The repertoire holds around 100,000 clones, approximately 87% seen once, with around 7% in the top ten. Sequenced sample: peripheral blood. Receptors were obtained from a human donor with acute or convalescent COVID-19. The donor label of this sample is uncertain.

The V and J genes are TRBV6-5 and TRBJ2-7; D remains unclear. Trimming removed 2 bases at V and 2 bases at J, with 13 bases between. The germline V gene encodes CDR1 MNHEY and CDR2 SVGAGI. The CDR3 runs 15 residues. Here the CDR3 reads CASSYGQIRTYEQYF. CDR3 bases: TGTGCCAGCAGTTACGGGCAGATTAGGACCTACGAGCAGTACTTC.

This chain joins TRBV30 and TRBJ2-1; 8 nucleotides align to TRBD1. The CDR3 runs 15 residues. The germline V gene has CDR1 GTSNPN and CDR2 SVGIG (reference sequence). The V gene end was trimmed by 0 bases and the J gene end by 7 bases; junction bases not matched to a gene: 8. The CDR3 DNA follows: TGTGCCTGGAGTGTTCGGCAGGGGGCGAAGAATGAGCAGTTCTTC. It is translated as CAWSVRQGAKNEQFF.

The chain uses TRBV5-5 and TRBJ2-5, with 8 bases aligning to TRBD2. The CDR3 is made up of 13 amino acids. Germline assignment: CDR1 SGHKS and CDR2 YYEKEE (reference sequence). The junction had 2 bases not matched to a gene; V was cut back by 2 bases and J by 5 bases. CDR3 sequence: CASSFSGDETQYF. The CDR3 coding sequence is TGTGCCAGCAGCTTTAGCGGGGACGAGACCCAGTACTTC. The full variable domain, completed using reference TRBV5-5 and TRBJ2-5, is DAGVTQSPTHLIKTRGQQVTLRCSPISGHKSVSWYQQVLGQGPQFIFQYYEKEERGRGNFPDRFSARQFPNYSSELNVNALLLGDSALYLCASSFSGDETQYFGPGTRLLVL.

The chain uses TRBV18 and TRBJ2-2; 7 bases align to TRBD1. The CDR3 totals 14 residues. Unmatched junction bases numbered 2, after V lost 3 bases and J lost 4 bases. Germline assignment: CDR1 KGHSH and CDR2 LQKENI. CDR3 amino acids: CASSPDRVTGELFF. CDR3 bases: TGTGCCAGCTCACCTGACAGGGTCACCGGGGAGCTGTTTTTT. Full variable domain (rest looked up from reference TRBV18 and TRBJ2-2): NAGVMQNPRHLVRRRGQEARLRCSPMKGHSHVYWYRQLPEEGLKFMVYLQKENIIDESGMPKERFSAEFPKEGPSILRIQQVVRGDSAAYFCASSPDRVTGELFFGEGSRLTVL.

The gene calls are TRBV4-3 and TRBJ2-3; D might be TRBD2 (7 bases). The V end lost 1 base, the J end lost 4 bases, and 18 bases lay between the germline ends. Germline V gene sequence: CDR1 LGHNA, CDR2 YSLEER. The CDR3 totals 17 residues. The DNA of the CDR3 is TGCGCCAGCAGCCAAGTCGGGGCTGGGGGGGGCCCAGATACGCAGTATTTT. This gives the protein CASSQVGAGGGPDTQYF.

The rearrangement uses TRBV11-2 and TRBJ1-2; 8 nucleotides match TRBD1. Per the germline V gene, CDR1 is SGHAT and CDR2 is FQNNGV. The CDR3 covers 17 residues. J lost 8 bases, V lost 0 bases, and 14 bases had no gene match. The CDR3 loop reads CASSLDRAGGSRGGYTF. CDR3 DNA: TGTGCCAGCAGCTTAGATCGGGCAGGGGGCAGCCGTGGGGGCTACACCTTC.

This clone was counted once. The genes are TRBV28 and TRBJ1-5; 9 bases align to TRBD1. The trim removed 3 bases at V and 4 bases at J, leaving 4 bases unmatched. Germline loops: CDR1 MDHEN, CDR2 SYDVKM. This CDR3 has 15 residues. CDR3 amino acids: CASSFLGTGNQPQHF. For the CDR3, the DNA is TGTGCCAGCAGTTTCCTTGGGACAGGGAATCAGCCCCAGCATTTT.

This chain links TRBV10-1 with TRBJ1-3; 9 nucleotides align to TRBD1. Trimming cost V 6 bases and J 1 base; bases outside gene matches: 7. Germline V gene lookup returns CDR1 WNHNN and CDR2 SYGVQD (reference sequence). The CDR3 is made up of 16 amino acids. For the CDR3, the DNA is TGCGCCAGCAGCCAGGACAGGGGAAGGTCTGGAAACACCATATATTTT. This translates into CASSQDRGRSGNTIYF.

V and J are TRBV10-3 and TRBJ1-2, with 9 bases aligning to TRBD1. The CDR3 is made up of 14 amino acids. Germline assignment: CDR1 ENHRY and CDR2 SYGVKD. V shed 6 bases, J shed 1 base, and the junction held 3 bases outside the gene matches. The CDR3 bases are TGTGCCATCAGCCCGGGACAGGGTAACTATGGCTACACCTTC. Protein product: CAISPGQGNYGYTF.

J is TRBJ1-1 and V is TRBV28; D possibly corresponds to TRBD1 (5 bases). Germline V lookup: CDR1 MDHEN, CDR2 SYDVKM. This CDR3 contains 13 residues. Trimming took off 7 bases at V and 1 base at J, with 10 bases between the two ends. The CDR3 loop reads CASITQGNTEAFF. CDR3 coding DNA: TGTGCCAGCATCACCCAGGGGAACACTGAAGCTTTCTTT.

This chain links TRBV10-3 with TRBJ1-2; D is unclear. The V gene's germline CDR1 is ENHRY and CDR2 SYGVKD. V was shortened by 0 bases and J by 3 bases, with 14 bases between the two germline ends. This CDR3 contains 16 residues. In DNA form, the CDR3 reads TGTGCCATCAGTGAGTCAGCAGGCGATCGTTACTATGGCTACACCTTC. Translating gives CAISESAGDRYYGYTF.